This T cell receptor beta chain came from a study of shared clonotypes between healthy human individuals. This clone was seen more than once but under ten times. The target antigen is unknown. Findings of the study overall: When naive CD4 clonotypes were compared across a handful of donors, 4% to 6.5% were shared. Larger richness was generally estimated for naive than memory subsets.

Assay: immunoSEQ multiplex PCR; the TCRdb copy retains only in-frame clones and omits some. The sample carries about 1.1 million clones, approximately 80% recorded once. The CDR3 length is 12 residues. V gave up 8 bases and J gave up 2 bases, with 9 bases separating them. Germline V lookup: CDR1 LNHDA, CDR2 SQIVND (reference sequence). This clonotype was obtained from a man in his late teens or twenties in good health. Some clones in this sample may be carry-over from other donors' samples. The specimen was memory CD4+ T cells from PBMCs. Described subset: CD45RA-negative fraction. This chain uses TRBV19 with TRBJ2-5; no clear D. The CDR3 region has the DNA TGTGCCAGTGGGTCCCCACAAGAGACCCAGTACTTC. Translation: CASGSPQETQYF. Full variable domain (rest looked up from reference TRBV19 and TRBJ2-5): DGGITQSPKYLFRKEGQNVTLSCEQNLNHDAMYWYRQDPGQGLRLIYYSQIVNDFQKGDIAEGYSVSREKKESFPLTVTSAQKNPTAFYLCASGSPQETQYFGPGTRLLVL.